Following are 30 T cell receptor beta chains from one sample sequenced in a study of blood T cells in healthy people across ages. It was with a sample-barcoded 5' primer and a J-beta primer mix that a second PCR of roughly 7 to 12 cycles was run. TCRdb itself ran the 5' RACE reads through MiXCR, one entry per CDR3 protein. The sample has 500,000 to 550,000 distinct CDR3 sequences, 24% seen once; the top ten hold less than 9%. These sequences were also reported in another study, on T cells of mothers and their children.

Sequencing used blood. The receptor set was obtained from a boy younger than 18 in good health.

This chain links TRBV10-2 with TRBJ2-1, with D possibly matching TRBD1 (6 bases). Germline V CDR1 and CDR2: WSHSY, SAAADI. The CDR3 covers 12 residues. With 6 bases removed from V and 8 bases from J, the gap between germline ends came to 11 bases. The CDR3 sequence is CASRQGVDEQFF. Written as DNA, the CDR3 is TGCGCCAGCAGACAGGGTGTGGATGAGCAGTTCTTC.

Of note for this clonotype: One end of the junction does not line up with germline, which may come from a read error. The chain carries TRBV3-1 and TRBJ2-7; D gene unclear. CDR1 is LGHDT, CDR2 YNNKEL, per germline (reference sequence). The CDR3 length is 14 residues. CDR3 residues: CASSQDGAWYERYF. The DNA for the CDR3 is TGTGCCAGCAGCCAAGATGGAGCTTGGTACGAGCGGTACTTC.

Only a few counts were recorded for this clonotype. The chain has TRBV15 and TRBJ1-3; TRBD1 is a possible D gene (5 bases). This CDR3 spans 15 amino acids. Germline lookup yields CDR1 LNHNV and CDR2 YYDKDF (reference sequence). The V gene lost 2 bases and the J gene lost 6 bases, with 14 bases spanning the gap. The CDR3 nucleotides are TGTGCCACCAGCAGACAAGGGACGCAGATAAACACCATATATTTT. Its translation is CATSRQGTQINTIYF. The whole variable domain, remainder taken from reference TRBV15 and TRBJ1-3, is DAMVIQNPRYQVTQFGKPVTLSCSQTLNHNVMYWYQQKSSQAPKLLFHYYDKDFNNEADTPDNFQSRRPNTSFCFLDIRSPGLGDTAMYLCATSRQGTQINTIYFGEGSWLTVV.

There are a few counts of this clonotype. The CDR3 region has the DNA TGTGCCAGCAGTTTATTAGGGACAGACGGGACCCAGTACTTC. Translated, it gives CASSLLGTDGTQYF. This sequence joins TRBV28 and TRBJ2-5, with 7 bases lining up with TRBD1. From germline, CDR1 is MDHEN and CDR2 SYDVKM. CDR3 length: 14 amino acids. The V and J ends lost 1 base and 7 bases, in that order; junction bases with no gene match: 6.

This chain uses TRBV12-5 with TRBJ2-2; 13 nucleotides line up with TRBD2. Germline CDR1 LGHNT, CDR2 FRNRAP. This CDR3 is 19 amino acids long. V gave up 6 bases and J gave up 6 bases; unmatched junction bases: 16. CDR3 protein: CASGSDQGLAGTGPGELFF. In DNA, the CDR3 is TGTGCTAGTGGCTCGGACCAGGGACTAGCGGGAACTGGTCCCGGGGAGCTGTTTTTT. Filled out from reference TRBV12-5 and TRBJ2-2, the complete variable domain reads DARVTQTPRHKVTEMGQEVTMRCQPILGHNTVFWYRQTMMQGLELLAYFRNRAPLDDSGMPKDRFSAEMPDATLATLKIQPSEPRDSAVYFCASGSDQGLAGTGPGELFFGEGSRLTVL.

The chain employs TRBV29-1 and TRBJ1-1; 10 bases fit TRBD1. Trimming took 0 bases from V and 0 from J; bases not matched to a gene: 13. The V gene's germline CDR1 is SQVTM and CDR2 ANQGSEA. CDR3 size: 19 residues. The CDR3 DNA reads TGCAGCGTTGAAGATCGGGGGACAGGGGTAAATTATATGAACACTGAAGCTTTCTTT. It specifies CSVEDRGTGVNYMNTEAFF.

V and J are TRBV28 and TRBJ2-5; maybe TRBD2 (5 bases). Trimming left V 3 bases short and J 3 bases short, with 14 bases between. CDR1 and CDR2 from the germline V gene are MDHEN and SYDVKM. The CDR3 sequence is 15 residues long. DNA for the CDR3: TGTGCCAGCAGTTTGCCCCCCGGGGTAAAAGAGACCCAGTACTTC. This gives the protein CASSLPPGVKETQYF.

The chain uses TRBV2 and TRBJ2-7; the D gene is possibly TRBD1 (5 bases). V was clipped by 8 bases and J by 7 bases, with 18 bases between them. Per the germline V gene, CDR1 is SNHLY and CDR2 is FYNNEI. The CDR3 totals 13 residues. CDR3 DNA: TGTGCCAGCGTCGAGACGCAGGGTTGGGAGCAGTACTTC. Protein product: CASVETQGWEQYF.

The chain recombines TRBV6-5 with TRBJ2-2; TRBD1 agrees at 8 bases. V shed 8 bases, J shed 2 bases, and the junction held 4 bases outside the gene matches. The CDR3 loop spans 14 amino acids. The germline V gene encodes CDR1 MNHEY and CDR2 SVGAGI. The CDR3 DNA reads TGTGCCAGCTGGGGACAGGCTAACACCGGGGAGCTGTTTTTT. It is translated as CASWGQANTGELFF.

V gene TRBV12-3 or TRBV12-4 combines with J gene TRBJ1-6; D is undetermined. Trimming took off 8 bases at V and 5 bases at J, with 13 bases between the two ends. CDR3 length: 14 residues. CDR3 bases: TGTGCCAGCGGCTTGGGAAGGGATAATTCACCCCTCCACTTT. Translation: CASGLGRDNSPLHF.

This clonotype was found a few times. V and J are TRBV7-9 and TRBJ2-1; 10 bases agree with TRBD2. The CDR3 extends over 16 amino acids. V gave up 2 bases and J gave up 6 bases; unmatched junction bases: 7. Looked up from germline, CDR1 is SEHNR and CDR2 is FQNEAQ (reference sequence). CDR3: CASSLSQRGGRNEQFF. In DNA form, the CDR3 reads TGTGCCAGCAGCTTATCGCAGCGGGGGGGCCGCAATGAGCAGTTCTTC.

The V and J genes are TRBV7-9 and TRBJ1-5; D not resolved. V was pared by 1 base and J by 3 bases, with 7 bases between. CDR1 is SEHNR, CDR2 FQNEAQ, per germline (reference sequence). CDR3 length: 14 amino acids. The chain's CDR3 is CASSLGQPNQPQHF. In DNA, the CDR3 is TGTGCCAGCAGCTTAGGGCAGCCCAATCAGCCCCAGCATTTT.

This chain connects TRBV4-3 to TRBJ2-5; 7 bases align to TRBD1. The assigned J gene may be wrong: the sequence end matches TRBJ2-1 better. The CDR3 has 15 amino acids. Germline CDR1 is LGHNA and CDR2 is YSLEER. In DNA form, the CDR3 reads TGCGCCAGCAGCCAAGGGACAGGTAGGGTGAATGAGCAGTTCTTC. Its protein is CASSQGTGRVNEQFF.

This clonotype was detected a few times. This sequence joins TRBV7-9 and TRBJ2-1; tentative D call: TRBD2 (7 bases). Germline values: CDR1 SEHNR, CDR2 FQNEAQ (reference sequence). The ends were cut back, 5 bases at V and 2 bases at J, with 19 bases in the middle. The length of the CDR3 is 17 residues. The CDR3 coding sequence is TGTGCCAGCAGCCCGAGGGGGGGGACAAGACCCTACAATGAGCAGTTCTTC. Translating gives CASSPRGGTRPYNEQFF.

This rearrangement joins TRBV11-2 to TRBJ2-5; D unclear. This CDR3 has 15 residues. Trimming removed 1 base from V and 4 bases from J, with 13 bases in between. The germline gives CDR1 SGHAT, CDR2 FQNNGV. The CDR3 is CASSLGYLTGETQYF. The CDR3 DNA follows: TGTGCCAGCAGCTTAGGATACCTAACTGGAGAGACCCAGTACTTC.

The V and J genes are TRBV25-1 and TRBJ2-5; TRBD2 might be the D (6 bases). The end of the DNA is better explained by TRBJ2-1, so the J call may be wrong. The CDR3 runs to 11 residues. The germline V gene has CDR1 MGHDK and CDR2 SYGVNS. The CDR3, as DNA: TGTGCCAGCACCGCGGGGAATGAGCAGTTCTTC. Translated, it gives CASTAGNEQFF.

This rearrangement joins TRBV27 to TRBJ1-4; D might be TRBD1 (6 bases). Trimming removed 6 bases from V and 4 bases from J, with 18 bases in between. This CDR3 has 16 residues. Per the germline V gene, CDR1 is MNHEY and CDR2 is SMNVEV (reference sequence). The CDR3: CASSSEVQGLNEKLFF. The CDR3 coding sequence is TGTGCCAGCAGCAGCGAGGTACAGGGCCTTAATGAAAAACTGTTTTTT.

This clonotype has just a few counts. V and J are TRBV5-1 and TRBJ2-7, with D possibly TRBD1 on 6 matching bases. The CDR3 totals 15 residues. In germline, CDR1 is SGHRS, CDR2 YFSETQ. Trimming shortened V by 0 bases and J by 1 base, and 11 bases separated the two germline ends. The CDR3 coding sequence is TGCGCCAGCAGCTTGGTCTCGGGGACATCCTACGAGCAGTACTTC. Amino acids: CASSLVSGTSYEQYF.

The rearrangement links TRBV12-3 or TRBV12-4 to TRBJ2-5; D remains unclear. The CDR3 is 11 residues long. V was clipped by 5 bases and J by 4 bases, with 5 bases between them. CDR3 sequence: CASSATETQYF. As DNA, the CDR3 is TGTGCCAGCAGTGCTACAGAGACCCAGTACTTC.

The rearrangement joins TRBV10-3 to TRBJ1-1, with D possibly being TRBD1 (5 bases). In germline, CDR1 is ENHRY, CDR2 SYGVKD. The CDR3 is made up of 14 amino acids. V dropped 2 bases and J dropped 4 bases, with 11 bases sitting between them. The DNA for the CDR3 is TGTGCCATCAGTGAGGGGGGTTCCGGCACTGAAGCTTTCTTT. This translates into CAISEGGSGTEAFF.

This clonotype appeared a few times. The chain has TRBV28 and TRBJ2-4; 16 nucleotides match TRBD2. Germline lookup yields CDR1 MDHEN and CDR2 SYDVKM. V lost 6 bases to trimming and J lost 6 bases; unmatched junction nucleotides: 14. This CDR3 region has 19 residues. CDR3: CASSTSGTSGGAVINIQYF. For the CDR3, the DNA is TGTGCCAGCAGCACGAGCGGGACTAGCGGGGGGGCCGTGATAAACATTCAGTACTTC.

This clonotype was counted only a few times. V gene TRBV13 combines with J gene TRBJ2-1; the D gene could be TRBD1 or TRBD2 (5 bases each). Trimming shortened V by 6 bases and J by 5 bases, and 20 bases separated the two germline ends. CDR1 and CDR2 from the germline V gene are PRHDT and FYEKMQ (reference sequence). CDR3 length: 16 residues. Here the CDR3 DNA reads TGTGCCAGCAGAGCCATAGTATGGGACCAAGACAATGAGCAGTTCTTC. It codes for CASRAIVWDQDNEQFF.

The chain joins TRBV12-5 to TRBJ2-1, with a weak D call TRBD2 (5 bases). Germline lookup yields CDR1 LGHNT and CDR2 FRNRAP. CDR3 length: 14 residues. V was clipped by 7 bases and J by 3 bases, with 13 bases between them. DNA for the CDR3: TGTGCTAGTGCGGGCGAGGGTATCTACAATGAGCAGTTCTTC. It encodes CASAGEGIYNEQFF.

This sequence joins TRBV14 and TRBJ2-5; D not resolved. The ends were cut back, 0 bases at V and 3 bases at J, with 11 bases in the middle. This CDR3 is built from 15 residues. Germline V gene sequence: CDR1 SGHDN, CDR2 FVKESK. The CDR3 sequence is CASSQDTLVKETQYF. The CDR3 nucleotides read TGTGCCAGCAGCCAAGATACGTTGGTGAAAGAGACCCAGTACTTC.

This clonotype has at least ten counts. The CDR3 coding sequence is TGTGCCAGCAGTGAAGCGGGACGGGAGCAGTACTTC. Protein product: CASSEAGREQYF. The V gene is TRBV2, the J gene TRBJ2-7; either TRBD1 or TRBD2 may supply D (5 bases each). Trimming shortened V by 0 bases and J by 7 bases, and 7 bases separated the two germline ends. Germline assignment: CDR1 SNHLY and CDR2 FYNNEI. The CDR3 totals 12 residues.

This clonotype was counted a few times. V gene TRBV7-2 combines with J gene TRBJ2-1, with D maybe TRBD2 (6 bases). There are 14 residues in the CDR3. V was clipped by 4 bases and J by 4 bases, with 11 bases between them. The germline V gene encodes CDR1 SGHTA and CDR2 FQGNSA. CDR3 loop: CASSSPGGYNEQFF. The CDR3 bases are TGTGCCAGCAGCTCTCCTGGGGGGTACAATGAGCAGTTCTTC.

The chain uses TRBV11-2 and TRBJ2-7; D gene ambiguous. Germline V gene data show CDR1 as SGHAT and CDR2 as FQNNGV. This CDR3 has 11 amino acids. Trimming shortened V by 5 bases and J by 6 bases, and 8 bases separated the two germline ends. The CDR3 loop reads CASSPASEQYF. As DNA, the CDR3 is TGTGCCAGCAGCCCGGCGTCCGAGCAGTACTTC.

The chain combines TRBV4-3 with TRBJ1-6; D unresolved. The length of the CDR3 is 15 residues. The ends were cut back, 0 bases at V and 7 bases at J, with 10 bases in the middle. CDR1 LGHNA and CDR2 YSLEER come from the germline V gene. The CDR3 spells CASSQDPSSNSPLHF. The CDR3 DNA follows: TGCGCCAGCAGCCAAGATCCCAGTTCCAATTCACCCCTCCACTTT.

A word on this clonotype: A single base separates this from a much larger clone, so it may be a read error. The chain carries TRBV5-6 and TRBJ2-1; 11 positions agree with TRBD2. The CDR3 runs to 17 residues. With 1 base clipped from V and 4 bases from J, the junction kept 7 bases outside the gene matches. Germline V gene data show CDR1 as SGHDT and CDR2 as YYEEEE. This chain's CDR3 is CASSLSLGLAEYNEQFF. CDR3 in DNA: TGTGCCAGCAGCTTGTCATTGGGACTAGCGGAATACAATGAGCAGTTCTTC.

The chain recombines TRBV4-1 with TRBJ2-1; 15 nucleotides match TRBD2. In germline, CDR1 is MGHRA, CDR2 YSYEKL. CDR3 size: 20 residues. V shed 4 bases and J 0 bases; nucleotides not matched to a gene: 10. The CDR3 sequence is CASSPSGLAGGKYSYNEQFF. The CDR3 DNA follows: TGCGCCAGCAGCCCCTCGGGACTAGCGGGGGGAAAATACTCCTACAATGAGCAGTTCTTC.